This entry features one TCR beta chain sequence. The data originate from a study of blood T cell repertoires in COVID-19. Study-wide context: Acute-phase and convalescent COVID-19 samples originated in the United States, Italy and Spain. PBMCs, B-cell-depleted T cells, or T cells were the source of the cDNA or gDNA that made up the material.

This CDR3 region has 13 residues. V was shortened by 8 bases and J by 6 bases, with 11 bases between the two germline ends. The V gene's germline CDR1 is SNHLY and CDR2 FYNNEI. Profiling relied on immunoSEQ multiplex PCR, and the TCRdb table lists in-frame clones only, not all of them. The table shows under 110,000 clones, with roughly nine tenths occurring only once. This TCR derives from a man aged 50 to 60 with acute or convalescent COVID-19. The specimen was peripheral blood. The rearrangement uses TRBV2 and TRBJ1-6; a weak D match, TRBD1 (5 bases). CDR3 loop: CASSRQGNSPLHF. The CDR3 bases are TGTGCCAGCTCCCGGCAGGGTAATTCACCCCTCCACTTT.